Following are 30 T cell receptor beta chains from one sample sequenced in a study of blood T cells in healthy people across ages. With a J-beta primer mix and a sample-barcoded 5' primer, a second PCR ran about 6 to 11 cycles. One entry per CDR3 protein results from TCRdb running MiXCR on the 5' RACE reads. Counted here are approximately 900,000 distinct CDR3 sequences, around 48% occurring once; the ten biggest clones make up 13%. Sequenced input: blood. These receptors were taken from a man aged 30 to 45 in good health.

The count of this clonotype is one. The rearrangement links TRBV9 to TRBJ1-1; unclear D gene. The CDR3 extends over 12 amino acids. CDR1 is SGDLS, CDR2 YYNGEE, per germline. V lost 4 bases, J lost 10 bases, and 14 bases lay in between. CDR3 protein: CASSLRTIGAFF. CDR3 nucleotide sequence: TGTGCCAGCAGCCTACGGACTATTGGAGCTTTCTTT.

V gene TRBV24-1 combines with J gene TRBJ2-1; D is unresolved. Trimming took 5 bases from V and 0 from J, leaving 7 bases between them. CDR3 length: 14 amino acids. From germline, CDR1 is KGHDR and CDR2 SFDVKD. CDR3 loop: CATSGESSYNEQFF. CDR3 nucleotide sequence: TGTGCCACCAGTGGCGAGAGCTCCTACAATGAGCAGTTCTTC.

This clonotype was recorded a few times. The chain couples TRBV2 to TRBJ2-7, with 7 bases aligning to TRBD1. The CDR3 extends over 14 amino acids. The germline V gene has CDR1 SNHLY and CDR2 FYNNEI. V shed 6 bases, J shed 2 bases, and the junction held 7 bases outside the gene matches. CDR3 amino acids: CASRIQGMTYEQYF. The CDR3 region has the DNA TGTGCCAGCAGGATACAGGGGATGACCTACGAGCAGTACTTC.

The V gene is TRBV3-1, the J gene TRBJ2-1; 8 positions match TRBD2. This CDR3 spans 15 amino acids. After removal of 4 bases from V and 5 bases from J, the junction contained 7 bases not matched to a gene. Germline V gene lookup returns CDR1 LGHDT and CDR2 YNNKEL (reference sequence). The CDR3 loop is CASSPGGGSHNEQFF. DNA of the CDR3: TGTGCCAGCAGCCCCGGCGGGGGGTCCCACAATGAGCAGTTCTTC.

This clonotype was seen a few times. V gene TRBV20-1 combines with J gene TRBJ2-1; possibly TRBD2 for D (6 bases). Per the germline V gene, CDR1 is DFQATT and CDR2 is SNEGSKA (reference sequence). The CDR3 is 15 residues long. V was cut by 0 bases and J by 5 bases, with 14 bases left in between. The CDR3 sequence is CSARDGRKYDNEQFF. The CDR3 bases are TGCAGTGCTAGAGATGGGAGGAAATACGACAATGAGCAGTTCTTC.

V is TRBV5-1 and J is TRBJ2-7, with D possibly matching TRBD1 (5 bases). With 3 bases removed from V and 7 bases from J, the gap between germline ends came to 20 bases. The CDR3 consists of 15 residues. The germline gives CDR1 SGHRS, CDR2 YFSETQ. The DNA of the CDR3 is TGCGCCAGCAGCTGGAGAACTGGACATTCCGCGGAGCAGTACTTC. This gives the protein CASSWRTGHSAEQYF. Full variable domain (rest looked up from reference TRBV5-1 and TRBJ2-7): KAGVTQTPRYLIKTRGQQVTLSCSPISGHRSVSWYQQTPGQGLQFLFEYFSETQRNKGNFPGRFSGRQFSNSRSEMNVSTLELGDSALYLCASSWRTGHSAEQYFGPGTRLTVT.

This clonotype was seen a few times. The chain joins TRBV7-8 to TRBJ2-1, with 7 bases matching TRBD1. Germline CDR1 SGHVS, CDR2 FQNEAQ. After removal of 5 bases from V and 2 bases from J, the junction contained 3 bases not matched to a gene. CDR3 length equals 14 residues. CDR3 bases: TGTGCCAGCAGCACGACAGGGACCTACAATGAGCAGTTCTTC. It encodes CASSTTGTYNEQFF.

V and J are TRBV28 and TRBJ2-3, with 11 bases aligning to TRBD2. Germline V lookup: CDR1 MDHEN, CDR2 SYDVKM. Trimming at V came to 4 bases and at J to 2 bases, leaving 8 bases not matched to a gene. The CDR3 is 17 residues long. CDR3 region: CASSSLTSGAATDTQYF. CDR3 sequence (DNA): TGTGCCAGCAGTTCCCTGACTAGCGGGGCCGCCACAGATACGCAGTATTTT.

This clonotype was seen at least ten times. The CDR3 here is CASSQDLRAGAHQETQYF. The CDR3 DNA is TGTGCCAGCAGCCAAGATTTACGAGCGGGGGCCCACCAAGAGACCCAGTACTTC. This chain connects TRBV4-2 to TRBJ2-5; 8 bases map to TRBD2. This CDR3 comprises 18 residues. Germline values: CDR1 LGHNA, CDR2 YNFKEQ. J was trimmed by 0 bases and V by 0 bases; bases with no gene match: 9.

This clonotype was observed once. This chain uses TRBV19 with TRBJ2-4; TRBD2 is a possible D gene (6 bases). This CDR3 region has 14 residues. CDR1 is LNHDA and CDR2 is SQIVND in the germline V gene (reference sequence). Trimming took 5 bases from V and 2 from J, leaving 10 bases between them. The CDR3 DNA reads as TGTGCCAGTAGTCCGACTAGGTCCAAAAACATTCAGTACTTC. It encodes CASSPTRSKNIQYF.

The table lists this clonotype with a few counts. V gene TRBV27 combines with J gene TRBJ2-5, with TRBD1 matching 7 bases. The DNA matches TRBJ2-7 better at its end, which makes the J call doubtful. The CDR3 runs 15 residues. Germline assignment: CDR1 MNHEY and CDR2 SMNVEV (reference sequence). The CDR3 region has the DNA TGTGCCAGCACCGTTAACCGGGACAGTGCCGGCGAGCAGTACTTC. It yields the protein CASTVNRDSAGEQYF.

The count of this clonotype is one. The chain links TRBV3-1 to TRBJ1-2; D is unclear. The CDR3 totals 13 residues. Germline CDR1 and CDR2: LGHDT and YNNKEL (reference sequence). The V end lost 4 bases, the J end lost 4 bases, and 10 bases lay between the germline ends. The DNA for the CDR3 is TGTGCCAGCAGCCGCCCAGAGGCCTATGGCTACACCTTC. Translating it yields CASSRPEAYGYTF.

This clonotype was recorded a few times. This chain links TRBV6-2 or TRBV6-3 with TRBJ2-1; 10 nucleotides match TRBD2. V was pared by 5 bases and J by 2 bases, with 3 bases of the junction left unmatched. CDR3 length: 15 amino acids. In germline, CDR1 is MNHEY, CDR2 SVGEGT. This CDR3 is CASSQTSGAYNEQFF. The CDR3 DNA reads TGTGCCAGCAGTCAAACTAGCGGGGCCTACAATGAGCAGTTCTTC.

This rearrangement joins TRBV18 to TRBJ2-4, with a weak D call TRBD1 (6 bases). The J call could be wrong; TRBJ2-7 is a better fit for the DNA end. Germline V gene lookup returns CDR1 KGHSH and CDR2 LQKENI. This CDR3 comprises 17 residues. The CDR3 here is CASSPNLLTGSSYEQYF. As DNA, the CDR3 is TGTGCCAGCTCACCGAATCTCCTGACAGGATCCTCCTACGAGCAGTACTTC.

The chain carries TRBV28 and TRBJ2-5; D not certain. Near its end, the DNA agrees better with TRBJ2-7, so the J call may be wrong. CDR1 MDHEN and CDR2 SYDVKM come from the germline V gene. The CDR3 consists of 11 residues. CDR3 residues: CAHGTSYEQYF. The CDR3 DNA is TGTGCCCACGGTACTTCCTACGAGCAGTACTTC.

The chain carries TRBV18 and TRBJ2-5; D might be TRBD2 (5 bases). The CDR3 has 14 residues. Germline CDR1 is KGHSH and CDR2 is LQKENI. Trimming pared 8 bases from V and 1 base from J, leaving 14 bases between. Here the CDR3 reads CASSPPGSQETQYF. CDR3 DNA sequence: TGTGCCAGCAGCCCCCCGGGGTCCCAAGAGACCCAGTACTTC.

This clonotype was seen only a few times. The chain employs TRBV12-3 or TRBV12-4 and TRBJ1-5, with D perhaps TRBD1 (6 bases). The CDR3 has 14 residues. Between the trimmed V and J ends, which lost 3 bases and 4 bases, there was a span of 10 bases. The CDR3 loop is CASSFRGANQPQHF. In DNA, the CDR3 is TGTGCCAGCAGTTTTAGGGGGGCAAATCAGCCCCAGCATTTT.

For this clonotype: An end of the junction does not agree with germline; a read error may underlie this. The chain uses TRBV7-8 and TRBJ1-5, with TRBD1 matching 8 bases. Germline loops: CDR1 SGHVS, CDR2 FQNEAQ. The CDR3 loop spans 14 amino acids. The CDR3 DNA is TGTACCAGCAGACAGGGGACGATTGGGCAGCCCCAGCATTTT. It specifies CTSRQGTIGQPQHF.

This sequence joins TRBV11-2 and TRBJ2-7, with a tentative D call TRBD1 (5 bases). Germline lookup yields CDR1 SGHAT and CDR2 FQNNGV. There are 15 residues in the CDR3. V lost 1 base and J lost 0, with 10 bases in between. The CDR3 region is CASSLVSQGSYEQYF. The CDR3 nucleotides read TGTGCCAGCAGCTTAGTCTCCCAGGGCTCCTACGAGCAGTACTTC.

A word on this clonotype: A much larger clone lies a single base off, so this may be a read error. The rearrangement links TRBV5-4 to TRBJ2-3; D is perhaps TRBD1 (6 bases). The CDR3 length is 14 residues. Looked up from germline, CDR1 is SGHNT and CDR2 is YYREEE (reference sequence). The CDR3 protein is CAGSHTGSTDTQYF. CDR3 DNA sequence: TGTGCCGGCAGCCATACAGGGAGCACAGATACGCAGTATTTT.

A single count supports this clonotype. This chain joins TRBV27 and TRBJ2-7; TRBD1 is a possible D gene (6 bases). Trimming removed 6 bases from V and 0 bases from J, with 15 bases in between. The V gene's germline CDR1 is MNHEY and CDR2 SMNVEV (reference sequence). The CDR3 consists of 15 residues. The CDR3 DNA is TGTGCCAGCAGGTTACAGGGCCCAGGCTCCTACGAGCAGTACTTC. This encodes CASRLQGPGSYEQYF.

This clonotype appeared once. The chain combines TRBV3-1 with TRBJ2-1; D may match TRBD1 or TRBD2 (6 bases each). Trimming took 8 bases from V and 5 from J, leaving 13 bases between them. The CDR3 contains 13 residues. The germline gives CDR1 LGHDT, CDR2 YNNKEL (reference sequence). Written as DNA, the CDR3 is TGTGCCAGCGGGGGGCGGTTAAACAATGAGCAGTTCTTC. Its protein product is CASGGRLNNEQFF.

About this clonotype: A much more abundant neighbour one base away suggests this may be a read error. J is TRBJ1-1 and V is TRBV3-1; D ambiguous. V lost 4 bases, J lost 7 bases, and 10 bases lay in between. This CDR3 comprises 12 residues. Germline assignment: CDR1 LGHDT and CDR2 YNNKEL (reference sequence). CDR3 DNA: TGTGCCAGCAGCCCTCCCGGCAATGAAGCTTTCTTT. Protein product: CASSPPGNEAFF.

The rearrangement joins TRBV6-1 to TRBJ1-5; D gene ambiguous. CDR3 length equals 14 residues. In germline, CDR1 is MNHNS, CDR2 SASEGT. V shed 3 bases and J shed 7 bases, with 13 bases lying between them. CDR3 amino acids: CASSDWGDGQPQHF. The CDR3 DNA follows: TGTGCCAGCAGTGATTGGGGAGATGGGCAGCCCCAGCATTTT.

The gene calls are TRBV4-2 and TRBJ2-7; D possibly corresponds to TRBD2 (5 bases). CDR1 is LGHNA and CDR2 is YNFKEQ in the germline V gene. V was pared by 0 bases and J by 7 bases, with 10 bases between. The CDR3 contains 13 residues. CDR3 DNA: TGTGCCAGCAGCCAAGACTCCAGGAGGGAGCAGTACTTC. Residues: CASSQDSRREQYF.

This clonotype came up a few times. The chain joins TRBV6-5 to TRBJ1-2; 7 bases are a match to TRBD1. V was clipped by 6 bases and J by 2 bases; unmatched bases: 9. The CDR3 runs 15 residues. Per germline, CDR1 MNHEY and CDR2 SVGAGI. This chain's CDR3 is CASRSEGALNYGYTF. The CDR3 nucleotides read TGTGCCAGCAGATCCGAGGGGGCACTAAACTATGGCTACACCTTC.

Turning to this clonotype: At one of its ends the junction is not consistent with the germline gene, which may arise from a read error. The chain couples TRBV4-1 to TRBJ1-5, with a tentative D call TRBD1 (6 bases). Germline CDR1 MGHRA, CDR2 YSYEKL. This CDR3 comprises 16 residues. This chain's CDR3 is CASSQGQGFSNRPQHF. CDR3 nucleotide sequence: TGCGCCAGCAGCCAAGGGCAGGGGTTTAGCAATCGGCCCCAGCATTTT.

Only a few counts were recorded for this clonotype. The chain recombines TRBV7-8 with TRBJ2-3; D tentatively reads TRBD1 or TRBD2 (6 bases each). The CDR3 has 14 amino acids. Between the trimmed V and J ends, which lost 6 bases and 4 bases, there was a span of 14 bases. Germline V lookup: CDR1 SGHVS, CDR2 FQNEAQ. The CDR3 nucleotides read TGTGCCAGCAGGAGGAGGGGGAAGGCAGATACGCAGTATTTT. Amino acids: CASRRRGKADTQYF.

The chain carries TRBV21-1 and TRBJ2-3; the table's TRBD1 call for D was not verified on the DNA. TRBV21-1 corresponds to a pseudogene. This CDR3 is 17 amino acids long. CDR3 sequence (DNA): TGTGCCAGCAGCGAAACTTTAAGGGACAGGGGAACAGATACGCAGTATTTT. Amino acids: CASSETLRDRGTDTQYF.

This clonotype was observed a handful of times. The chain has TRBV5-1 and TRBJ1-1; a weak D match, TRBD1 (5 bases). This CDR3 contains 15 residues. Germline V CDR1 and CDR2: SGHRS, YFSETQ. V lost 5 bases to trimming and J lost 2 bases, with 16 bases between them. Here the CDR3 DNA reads TGCGCCAGCAGACCGACCGGGACGGCCAACACTGAAGCTTTCTTT. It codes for CASRPTGTANTEAFF.